This T cell receptor (beta chain) comes out of a study of beta chain features in type 1 diabetes (dated by TCRdb to 2016 to 2018). Turning to the overall study: Patients and healthy donors did not differ in mean age, gender distribution, total cell number or subset yield. A total of 85 million to 110 million sorted cells were examined across all samples, and RNA yield correlated strongly with the number of cells per subset. The study compared the TCRB repertoires of sorted circulating CD4+ T cell subsets in recently diagnosed type 1 diabetes patients with those in matched healthy donors. Regulatory and stem cell-like memory subsets were obtained from only 8 patients and about 8 healthy donors, while naive and central memory subsets were obtained from all 28 donors. What the study reported, not specific to this receptor: Only small numbers of individuals were included in the HLA sub-analyses, which left unresolved whether HLA type had any influence on TCRB rearrangement. PCR may preferentially amplify shorter templates, but because patient and control samples were amplified and corrected together, any resulting skew would affect both groups equally. Sequencing cDNA rather than genomic DNA could over-represent highly expressing activated cells, although activation and CD3 levels did not differ between groups. Type 1 diabetes patients showed a moderate but significant shortening of TCRB CDR3 length in all four CD4+ subsets. At VDJ recombination sites, type 1 diabetes patients had fewer insertions and more deleted nucleotides, which implies abnormalities in thymic rearrangement. The naive, central memory and regulatory TCRB repertoires appeared to resemble one another more closely among patients than among healthy donors.

This clone was seen a handful of times. This clone's antigen is unknown. No per-base quality is available; no much larger clone lies one base away. The germline V gene gives CDR1 as LGHNA and CDR2 as YSLEER. From the cysteine up to the phenylalanine, the CDR3 has a length of 14 residues. Only the CDR3 DNA stays, 42 bases, in frame from base 1. Cut back by 0 bases and 5 bases, the V and J ends lie 10 bases apart. The entire isolated RNA was reverse transcribed using the High Capacity cDNA Reverse Transcription Kit, and thus expressed TCRB transcripts were sequenced. Naive, central memory and regulatory T cell samples underwent deep immunoSEQ sequencing, averaging about 3.57 million total reads per sample. Sorted cells were lysed in RLT buffer and RNA was extracted with DNase-treated RNeasy Micro or Mini kits, depending on cell number. Each cell subset was processed separately to prevent cross-contamination, with patient and healthy donor samples processed together. TCRB sequences were amplified from cDNA with the immunoSEQ multiplex PCR, producing 87-bp fragments spanning the CDR3 region. Sequencing of the amplicons was performed on the Illumina HiSeq platform. The original pipeline was this. Synthetic template baselines were used to correct PCR bias computationally, reads within Hamming distance 2 were collapsed together, and singletons that could not be merged were discarded. Reads were aligned to IMGT to assign V, D and J genes, CDR3 length, and insertions or deletions at six rearrangement sites. Within each subset, clonotype counts were normalized to sorted cell number, after which true diversity and Gini coefficients were computed with the tcR R package. The overlap coefficient, calculated on TCRB nucleotide sequences, was used to quantify repertoire sharing. TCRdb took this table from immuneACCESS and kept in-frame rearrangements with V and J called. Such tables lack part of the clones; where checked against another copy, unresolved V genes explain under half of the gap, and the rest is unexplained. For V, J and clone size, that table is used; D and trimming come from the DNA. The sample contains about 200,000 clones, about a tenth of them found a single time. The ten largest clones represent approximately 1.3% of the sample.

From each donor, a single peripheral blood sample of about 120 mL on average was drawn into heparinised tubes. Using a panel that included CD45RO, CCR7, CD25, CD127, CD95 and CD27, naive, central memory, regulatory and stem cell-like memory CD4+ T cells were sorted on a BD FACSAria II. All sorted populations exceeded 95% purity. PBMCs were separated immediately by Lymphoprep density gradient centrifugation and were stained directly, without being cultured. So that batch effects would be minimized, each experiment stained and sorted samples in pairs, pairing one healthy donor with one patient. This clonotype was obtained from a man between 18 and 29 years old in good health. Rearrangement joined TRBV4-3 to TRBJ2-5; no confident D gene assignment can be made. Sequenced sample: central memory CD4+ T cells from blood. The DNA is as follows: TGCGCCAGCAGCCAAGAACCTAGTTCCGAGACCCAGTACTTC. It encodes CASSQEPSSETQYF.